This T cell receptor beta chain was sequenced in a study of Ad26.COV2.S vaccination and SARS-CoV-2 variants. Study background: Donor allocation was to the COV1001 Ad26.COV2.S trial arm. Administration of Ad26.COV2.S was intramuscular, either once or twice 56 days apart.

Trimming removed 7 bases at V and 0 bases at J, with 13 bases between. Germline-derived CDR1 and CDR2 are LNHDA and SQIVND (reference sequence). The CDR3 loop spans 15 amino acids. Turning to this clone: Antigen unknown.

Study-level points and caveats: Responses of T cells in total may have been underestimated by the TCR breadth and depth analyses.

The table came from immunoSEQ multiplex PCR; TCRdb's copy has only in-frame clones and leaves some out. Of 300,000 to 350,000 clones detected, around 89% appear once; the ten largest clones hold roughly 4.8%. Treatment of the sample: around 19 received Ad26.COV2.S at low or high dose, single or two shots; roughly 5 received placebo; per-sample allocation not given. Specimen acquisition occurred on day 63 following the initial vaccine or placebo injection. The receptor's source is a person aged 18-60 years who received the Ad26.COV2.S COVID-19 vaccine or a placebo. The chain links TRBV19 to TRBJ2-1; D gene unclear. Sequenced material: peripheral blood, taken in a trial of Ad26.COV2.S vaccine versus placebo. CDR3 coding DNA: TGTGCCAGTACCCCCGTGGTGAGCTCCTACAATGAGCAGTTCTTC. It yields the protein CASTPVVSSYNEQFF.